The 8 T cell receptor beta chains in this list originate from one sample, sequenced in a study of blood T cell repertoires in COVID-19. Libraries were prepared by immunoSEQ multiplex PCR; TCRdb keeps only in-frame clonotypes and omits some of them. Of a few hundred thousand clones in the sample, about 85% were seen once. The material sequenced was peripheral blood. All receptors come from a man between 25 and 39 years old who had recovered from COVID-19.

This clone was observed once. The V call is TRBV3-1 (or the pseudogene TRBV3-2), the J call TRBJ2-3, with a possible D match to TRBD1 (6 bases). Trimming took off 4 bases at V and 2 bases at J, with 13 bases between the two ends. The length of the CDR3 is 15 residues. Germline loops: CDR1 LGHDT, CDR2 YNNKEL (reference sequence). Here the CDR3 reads CASSPLRGNTDTQYF. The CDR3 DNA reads TGTGCCAGCAGCCCCCTGAGGGGGAACACAGATACGCAGTATTTT.

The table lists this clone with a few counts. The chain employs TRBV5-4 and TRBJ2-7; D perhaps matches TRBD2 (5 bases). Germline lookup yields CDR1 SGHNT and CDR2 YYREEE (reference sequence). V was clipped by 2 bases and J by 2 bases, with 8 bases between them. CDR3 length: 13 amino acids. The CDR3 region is CASSLRGTYEQYV. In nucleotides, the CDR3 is TGTGCCAGCAGCTTACGGGGAACCTACGAGCAGTACGTC.

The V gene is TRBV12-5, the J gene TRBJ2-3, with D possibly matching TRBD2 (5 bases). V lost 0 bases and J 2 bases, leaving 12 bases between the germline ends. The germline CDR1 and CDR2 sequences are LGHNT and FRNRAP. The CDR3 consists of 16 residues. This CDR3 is CASGLVLGFFTDTQYF. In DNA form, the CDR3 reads TGTGCTAGTGGTTTGGTACTAGGGTTTTTCACAGATACGCAGTATTTT.

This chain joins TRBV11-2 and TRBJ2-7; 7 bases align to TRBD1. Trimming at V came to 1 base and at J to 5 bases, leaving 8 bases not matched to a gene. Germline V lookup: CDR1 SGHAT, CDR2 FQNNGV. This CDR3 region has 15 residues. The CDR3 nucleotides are TGTGCCAGCAGCTTAGCCCTCGAGGGGGCTAACGAGCAGTACTTC. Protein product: CASSLALEGANEQYF.

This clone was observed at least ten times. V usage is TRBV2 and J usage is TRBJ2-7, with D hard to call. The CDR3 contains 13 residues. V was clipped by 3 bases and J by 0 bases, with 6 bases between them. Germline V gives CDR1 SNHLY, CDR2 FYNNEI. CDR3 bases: TGTGCCAGCAGTGACAGGAACTCCTACGAGCAGTACGTC. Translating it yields CASSDRNSYEQYV.

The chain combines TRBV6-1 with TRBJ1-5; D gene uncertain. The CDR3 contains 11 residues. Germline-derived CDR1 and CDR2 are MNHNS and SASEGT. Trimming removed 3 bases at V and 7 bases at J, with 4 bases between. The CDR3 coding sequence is TGTGCCAGCAGTGAGCGCCAGCCCCAGCATTTT. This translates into CASSERQPQHF.

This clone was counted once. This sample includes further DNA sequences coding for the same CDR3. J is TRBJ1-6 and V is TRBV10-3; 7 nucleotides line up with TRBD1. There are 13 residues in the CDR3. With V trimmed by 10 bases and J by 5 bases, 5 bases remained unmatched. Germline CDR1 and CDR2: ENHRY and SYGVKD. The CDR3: CASRDSDNSPLHF. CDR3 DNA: TGTGCCAGCCGGGACAGTGATAATTCACCCCTCCACTTT.

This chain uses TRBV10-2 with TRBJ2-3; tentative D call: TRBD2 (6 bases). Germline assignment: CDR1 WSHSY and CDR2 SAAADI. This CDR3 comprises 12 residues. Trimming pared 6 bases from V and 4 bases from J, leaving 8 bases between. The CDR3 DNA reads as TGCGCCAGCAGATCGGGGGCAGATACGCAGTATTTT. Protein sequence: CASRSGADTQYF.